These 13 T cell receptor beta chains originate from one sample sequenced in a study of cytomegalovirus exposure and HLA in healthy donors. The PCR contained 60 Vbeta and 13 Jbeta primers. Generated by immunoSEQ multiplex PCR, the TCRdb table keeps only in-frame clones and is missing some. The sample carries around 170,000 clones, about 81% recorded once. The sequencing sample was made of PBMCs. The receptors were gathered from a woman aged 18-35 years in good health and CMV-seronegative.

The chain recombines TRBV7-9 with TRBJ2-1; 8 bases are a match to TRBD2. V lost 2 bases, J lost 6 bases, and 12 bases stayed unmatched. The CDR3 covers 17 residues. CDR1 SEHNR and CDR2 FQNEAQ come from the germline V gene (reference sequence). CDR3 coding DNA: TGTGCCAGCAGCTTAACGATAGCGGGACAAGGGATCAATGAGCAGTTCTTC. Residues: CASSLTIAGQGINEQFF.

This clone was counted a few times. J is TRBJ2-7 and V is TRBV9, with unresolved D. The length of the CDR3 is 14 residues. Germline CDR1 is SGDLS and CDR2 is YYNGEE. Trimming stripped 0 bases from V and 6 bases from J, with 13 bases between. CDR3 nucleotides: TGTGCCAGCAGCGTAGCTTATAGAGGCACCGAGCAGTACTTC. This codes for CASSVAYRGTEQYF.

This sequence joins TRBV19 and TRBJ2-7; 11 bases agree with TRBD2. Trimming cost V 5 bases and J 1 base; bases outside gene matches: 7. Looked up from germline, CDR1 is LNHDA and CDR2 is SQIVND (reference sequence). The CDR3 sequence is 16 residues long. DNA of the CDR3: TGTGCCAGTAGTCCTGGGACTAGCGGTCTTTCCTACGAGCAGTACTTC. It specifies CASSPGTSGLSYEQYF.

The V gene is TRBV7-2, the J gene TRBJ1-4; 8 bases are shared with TRBD1. The CDR3 contains 14 residues. The germline CDR1 and CDR2 sequences are SGHTA and FQGNSA. Trimming at V came to 5 bases and at J to 8 bases, leaving 7 bases not matched to a gene. CDR3 in DNA: TGTGCCAGCAGCCCCGGGGACAGGCCCGAAAAACTGTTTTTT. Encoded protein: CASSPGDRPEKLFF.

The chain is built from TRBV5-6 and TRBJ1-2, with D possibly being TRBD1 (6 bases). This CDR3 is 14 amino acids long. CDR1 is SGHDT, CDR2 YYEEEE, per germline. Trimming shortened V by 4 bases and J by 4 bases, and 14 bases separated the two germline ends. In DNA form, the CDR3 reads TGTGCCAGCAGCCCGGGACACCTTAGCTATGGCTACACCTTC. Translation: CASSPGHLSYGYTF.

This clone was seen a few times. The chain joins TRBV5-8 to TRBJ2-1; weak D call: TRBD1 (6 bases). Germline V gene sequence: CDR1 SGHTS, CDR2 YDEGEE. The CDR3 totals 16 residues. The ends were cut back, 0 bases at V and 6 bases at J, with 16 bases in the middle. The CDR3 sequence: CASSLVGALGSNEQFF. The CDR3 DNA is TGTGCCAGCAGCTTGGTGGGGGCGCTTGGTTCCAATGAGCAGTTCTTC.

The chain couples TRBV19 to TRBJ1-4; tentatively, D is TRBD1 (6 bases). Germline lookup yields CDR1 LNHDA and CDR2 SQIVND (reference sequence). V was pared by 5 bases and J by 8 bases, with 24 bases between. The CDR3 is 17 residues long. The CDR3: CASSLLSGGRGWEKLFF. In DNA form, the CDR3 reads TGTGCCAGTAGTCTCTTGTCGGGGGGCAGGGGTTGGGAAAAACTGTTTTTT.

This clone occurred once. The rearrangement uses TRBV6-1 and TRBJ2-6; D gene uncertain. CDR3 length equals 16 residues. Germline V lookup: CDR1 MNHNS, CDR2 SASEGT. V shed 1 base and J shed 4 bases, with 11 bases lying between them. The CDR3 DNA reads TGTGCCAGCAGTGAAGGTGAGATGTCAGGGGCCAACGTCCTGACTTTC. Translating it yields CASSEGEMSGANVLTF.

The chain is built from TRBV4-1 and TRBJ2-2, with TRBD1 identical over 10 bases. The CDR3 sequence is 15 residues long. V lost 4 bases to trimming and J lost 6 bases; unmatched junction nucleotides: 5. The germline gives CDR1 MGHRA, CDR2 YSYEKL. CDR3 region: CASSPGQGLAGELFF. CDR3 sequence (DNA): TGCGCCAGCAGCCCGGGACAGGGGCTCGCCGGGGAGCTGTTTTTT.

The sample holds a few counts of this clone. The chain employs TRBV6-4 and TRBJ2-3, with 13 bases aligning to TRBD2. The V and J ends lost 0 bases and 0 bases, in that order; junction bases with no gene match: 9. The V gene's germline CDR1 is MRHNA and CDR2 SNTAGT. This CDR3 is built from 20 residues. This CDR3 is CASSDSRLAGGGGSTDTQYF. CDR3 nucleotides: TGTGCCAGCAGTGACTCGAGACTAGCGGGGGGCGGGGGTAGCACAGATACGCAGTATTTT.

The chain is built from TRBV5-1 and TRBJ1-6; D gene unclear. The V and J ends lost 2 bases and 6 bases respectively, with 12 bases between them. The V gene's germline CDR1 is SGHRS and CDR2 YFSETQ. This CDR3 is built from 15 residues. This chain's CDR3 is CASSFRSELNSPLHF. CDR3 DNA sequence: TGCGCCAGCAGCTTCCGAAGTGAGCTTAATTCACCCCTCCACTTT.

The genes are TRBV2 and TRBJ1-4; D is uncertain. From germline, CDR1 is SNHLY and CDR2 FYNNEI. The length of the CDR3 is 11 residues. CDR3 residues: CSAGANEKLFF. CDR3 nucleotides: TGTTCGGCAGGCGCTAATGAAAAACTGTTTTTT.

This chain connects TRBV10-3 to TRBJ2-2; D is perhaps TRBD2 (5 bases). The CDR3 runs 18 residues. V was clipped by 3 bases and J by 7 bases, with 24 bases between them. Germline V gives CDR1 ENHRY, CDR2 SYGVKD. CDR3 in DNA: TGTGCCATCAGTGACTATGGACTGGGATCTGGATCTCGCGGGGAGCTGTTTTTT. The encoded protein is CAISDYGLGSGSRGELFF.